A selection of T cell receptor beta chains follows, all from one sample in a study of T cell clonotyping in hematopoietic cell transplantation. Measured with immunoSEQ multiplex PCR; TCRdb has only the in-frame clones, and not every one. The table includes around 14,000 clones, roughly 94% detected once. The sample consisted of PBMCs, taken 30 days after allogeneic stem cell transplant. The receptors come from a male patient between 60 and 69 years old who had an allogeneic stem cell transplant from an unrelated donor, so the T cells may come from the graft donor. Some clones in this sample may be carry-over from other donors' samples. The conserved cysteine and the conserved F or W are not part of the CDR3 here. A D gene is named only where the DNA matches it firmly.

CDR3: ASSPDPRYQPQH
D: .
V: TRBV7-2

CDR3: ASSPSGGGDNEQF
D: TRBD2
V: TRBV4-2

CDR3: ASSLTSGPTDTQY
D: .
V: TRBV7-2

CDR3: ASSSTPGQGGRGYT
D: TRBD1
V: TRBV5-6

CDR3: ASSHPRDRSYGELF
D: TRBD1
V: TRBV19

CDR3: ASSQGFQRGGPGDTQY
D: TRBD2
V: TRBV4-2

CDR3: ASSMGQGRGYGYT
D: .
V: TRBV19

CDR3: ASSEDLGYYGYT
D: .
V: TRBV6-1

CDR3: ASRGWGGYT
D: .
V: TRBV14

CDR3: ASSVVTLNQPQH
D: .
V: TRBV19

CDR3: ASRGTGASDTQY
D: TRBD1
V: TRBV6-5

CDR3: ASSLGLGLGTEAF
D: .
V: TRBV7-9

CDR3: ASSLGTSGGTDEQF
D: TRBD2
V: TRBV7-9

CDR3: ASSARTSSNQETQY
D: TRBD2
V: TRBV7-2

CDR3: ASSSQGYNSPLH
D: .
V: TRBV7-2

CDR3: ASRPRGQNYGYT
D: TRBD1
V: TRBV6-1

CDR3: ASSILGGDQPQH
D: .
V: TRBV19

CDR3: ASSLLSEGVNTEAF
D: .
V: TRBV4-1

CDR3: ASSVEGGTDTQY
D: .
V: TRBV9

CDR3: ASSRDEKLF
D: .
V: TRBV7-2

CDR3: ASSWPGQGAYGYT
D: TRBD1
V: TRBV5-6

CDR3: ASSATGGASQETQY
D: TRBD1
V: TRBV7-7

CDR3: SGGAGQEAF
D: .
V: TRBV29-1

CDR3: ASSLSEGNVETQY
D: .
V: TRBV7-2

CDR3: ASSYAAGLGGYT
D: .
V: TRBV6-5

CDR3: ASSLGGEYAQY
D: .
V: TRBV7-2

CDR3: ASSRTETTGELF
D: .
V: TRBV2

CDR3: ASSVRIAGGLVEQY
D: TRBD2
V: TRBV19

CDR3: ASSLGQSYGYT
D: TRBD1
V: TRBV11-3

CDR3: AWINNQQGYEQY
D: TRBD1
V: TRBV30

CDR3: ASSRTGRHGYT
D: TRBD1
V: TRBV6-5

CDR3: ASSTPGSGANVLT
D: .
V: TRBV19

CDR3: ASSLDFHEQY
D: .
V: TRBV7-9

CDR3: ASSLQGEGETQY
D: .
V: TRBV6-5

CDR3: ASSIRGVGYT
D: .
V: TRBV19

CDR3: ASSGKGQNSPLH
D: TRBD1
V: TRBV2

CDR3: ASSLGGGVGYGYT
D: TRBD1
V: TRBV7-2

CDR3: ASSLYWTSGVGGDTQY
D: TRBD2
V: TRBV5-6

CDR3: ASSLALLAQGETQY
D: .
V: TRBV7-2

CDR3: ASSTQGPEQY
D: .
V: TRBV19

CDR3: ASSLTLGSGRADEQF
D: TRBD2
V: TRBV7-9

CDR3: ASSPRQGGEQF
D: TRBD1
V: TRBV19

CDR3: ASSFRGTGYGYT
D: TRBD1
V: TRBV7-2

CDR3: ACAQGHYGGYT
D: .
V: TRBV30

CDR3: AISESAGLSSYNSPLH
D: .
V: TRBV10-3

CDR3: ASSLVGAANTGELF
D: .
V: TRBV5-1

CDR3: ASSEQGAWDEQY
D: TRBD1
V: TRBV2

CDR3: ASSASGTSRTDTQY
D: TRBD2
V: TRBV9

CDR3: ASSYSSNYGYT
D: .
V: TRBV6-5

CDR3: ASKSGLAGGGSDTQY
D: TRBD2
V: TRBV2

CDR3: ASSSTGGSGNTIY
D: TRBD1
V: TRBV6-5

CDR3: ASSPSGGGAYEQY
D: .
V: TRBV6-5

CDR3: ASSPMGAYT
D: .
V: TRBV2

CDR3: ASRKTGTYNSPLH
D: .
V: TRBV27

CDR3: ASSPDRKETQY
D: .
V: TRBV6-6